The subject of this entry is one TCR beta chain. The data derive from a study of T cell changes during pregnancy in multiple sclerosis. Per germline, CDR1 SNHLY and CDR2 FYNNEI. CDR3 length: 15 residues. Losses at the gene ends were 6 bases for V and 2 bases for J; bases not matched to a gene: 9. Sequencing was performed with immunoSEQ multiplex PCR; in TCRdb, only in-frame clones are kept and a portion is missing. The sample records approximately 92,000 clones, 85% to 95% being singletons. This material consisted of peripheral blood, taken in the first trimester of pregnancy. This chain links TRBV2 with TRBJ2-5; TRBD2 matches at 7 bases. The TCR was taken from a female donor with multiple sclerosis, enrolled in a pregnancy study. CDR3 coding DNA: TGTGCCAGCAGAGCGATCCTAGCGGTTCAAGAGACCCAGTACTTC. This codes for CASRAILAVQETQYF.